This paragraph reports one T cell receptor (beta chain). Its antigen is undetermined. Germline loops: CDR1 LGHNA, CDR2 YSLEER. The length of the CDR3 is 14 residues. Trimming removed 0 bases at V and 7 bases at J, with 13 bases between. TCRdb ran MiXCR on the 5' RACE reads and lists one entry per CDR3 protein. The sample holds 250,000 to 300,000 distinct CDR3 sequences; approximately 13% are singletons and the top ten take roughly 0.5%. The sample belongs to a study of T cells after yellow fever vaccination. Whole-study context: For low cell numbers, libraries were made with SMART-Seq v4 Ultra Low Input.

Regarding the study as a whole: Clonotypes found in both CD4 and CD8 compartments made up a small share.

Sample: CD4+ T cells sorted from PBMCs, taken 45 days after the yellow fever booster vaccination. The chain is built from TRBV4-3 and TRBJ2-7; perhaps D is TRBD1 or TRBD2 (5 bases each). The receptor's source is a man younger than 45 who received the YFV17D yellow fever vaccine. The chain's CDR3 is CASSQDWGSGEQYF. CDR3 nucleotide sequence: TGCGCCAGCAGCCAAGATTGGGGGTCGGGGGAGCAGTACTTC.